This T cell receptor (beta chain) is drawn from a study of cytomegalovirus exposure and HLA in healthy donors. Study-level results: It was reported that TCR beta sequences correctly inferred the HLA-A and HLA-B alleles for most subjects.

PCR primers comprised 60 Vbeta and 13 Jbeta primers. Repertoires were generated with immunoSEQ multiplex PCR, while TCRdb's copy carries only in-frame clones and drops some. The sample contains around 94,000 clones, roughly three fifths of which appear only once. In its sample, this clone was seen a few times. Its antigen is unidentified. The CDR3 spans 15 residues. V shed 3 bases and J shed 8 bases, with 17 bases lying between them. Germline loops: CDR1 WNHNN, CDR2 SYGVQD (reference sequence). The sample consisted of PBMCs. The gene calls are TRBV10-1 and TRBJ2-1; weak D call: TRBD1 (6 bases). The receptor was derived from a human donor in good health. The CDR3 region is CASSDPGAGWDEQFF. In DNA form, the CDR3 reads TGCGCCAGCAGTGACCCAGGGGCAGGGTGGGATGAGCAGTTCTTC.